The present TCR beta chain was sequenced within a study of OX40 agonist ivuxolimab in advanced cancers. The overall study: The mean age was approximately 60 years, ranging from about 20 to 85, with around four fifths of participants male.

Method: immunoSEQ multiplex PCR; TCRdb's copy keeps in-frame clones and lacks some. In the table there are roughly 34,000 clones, approximately 88% of which are singletons. This specimen consisted of CD4+ or CD8+ T cells sorted from blood, obtained in a trial of the OX40 agonist ivuxolimab. The receptor's source is an adult with an advanced solid tumor such as melanoma, head and neck, liver or kidney cancer.

The CDR3 spells CSAPRGGGALSNEQFF. CDR3 DNA: TGCAGCGCACCTCGTGGGGGGGGAGCCCTTTCCAATGAGCAGTTCTTC. The V and J genes are TRBV29-1 and TRBJ2-1, with 7 bases that match TRBD2. V shed 7 bases and J 6 bases; nucleotides not matched to a gene: 18. This CDR3 spans 16 amino acids. Germline V gene lookup returns CDR1 SQVTM and CDR2 ANQGSEA.